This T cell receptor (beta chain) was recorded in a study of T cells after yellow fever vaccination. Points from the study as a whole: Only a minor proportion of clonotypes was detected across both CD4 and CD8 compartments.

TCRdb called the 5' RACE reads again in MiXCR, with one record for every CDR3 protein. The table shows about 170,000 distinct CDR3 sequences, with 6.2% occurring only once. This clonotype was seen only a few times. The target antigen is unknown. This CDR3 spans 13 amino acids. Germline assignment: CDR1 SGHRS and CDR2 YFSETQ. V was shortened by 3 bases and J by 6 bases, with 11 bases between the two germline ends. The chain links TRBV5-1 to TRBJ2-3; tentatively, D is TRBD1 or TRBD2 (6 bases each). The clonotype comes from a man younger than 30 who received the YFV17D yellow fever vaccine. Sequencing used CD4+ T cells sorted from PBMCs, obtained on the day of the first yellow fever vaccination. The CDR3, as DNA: TGCGCCAGCAGCTACGGGGGCCAGGATACGCAGTATTTT. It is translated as CASSYGGQDTQYF.